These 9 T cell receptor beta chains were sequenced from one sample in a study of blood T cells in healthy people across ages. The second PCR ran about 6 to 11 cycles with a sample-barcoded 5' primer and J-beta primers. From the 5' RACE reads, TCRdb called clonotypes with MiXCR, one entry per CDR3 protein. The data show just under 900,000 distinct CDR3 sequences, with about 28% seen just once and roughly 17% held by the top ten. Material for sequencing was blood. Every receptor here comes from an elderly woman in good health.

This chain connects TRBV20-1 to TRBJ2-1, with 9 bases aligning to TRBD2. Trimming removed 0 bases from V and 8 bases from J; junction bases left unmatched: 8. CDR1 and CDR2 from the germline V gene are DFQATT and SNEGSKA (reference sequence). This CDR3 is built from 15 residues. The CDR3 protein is CSARDQGGGAYEQFF. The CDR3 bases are TGCAGTGCTAGAGATCAGGGCGGGGGGGCCTATGAGCAGTTCTTC.

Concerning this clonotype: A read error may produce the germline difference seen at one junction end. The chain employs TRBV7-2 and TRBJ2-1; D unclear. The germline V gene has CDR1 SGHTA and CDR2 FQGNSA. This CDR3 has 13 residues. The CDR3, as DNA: TGCGCCAGCAGCTTTGGGCCCGATGGACGCCAGTTCTTC. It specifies CASSFGPDGRQFF.

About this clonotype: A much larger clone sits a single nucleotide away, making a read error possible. CDR3 sequence (DNA): TGCGCCAGCAGCCGGACTAGCGGGGGGGTAGGCTCCTACAATGAGCAGTACTTC. Its translation is CASSRTSGGVGSYNEQYF. The chain recombines TRBV5-1 with TRBJ2-1; 15 bases line up with TRBD2. The J call may be mistaken, given a closer DNA end match to TRBJ2-7. CDR1 and CDR2 from the germline V gene are SGHRS and YFSETQ. The CDR3 is 18 amino acids.

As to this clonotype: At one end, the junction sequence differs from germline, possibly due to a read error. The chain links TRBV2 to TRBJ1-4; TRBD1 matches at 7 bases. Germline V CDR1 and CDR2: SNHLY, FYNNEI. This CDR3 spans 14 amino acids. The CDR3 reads CASRGTAFNEKRFF. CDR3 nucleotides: TGTGCCAGCAGGGGGACAGCCTTTAATGAAAAACGGTTTTTT.

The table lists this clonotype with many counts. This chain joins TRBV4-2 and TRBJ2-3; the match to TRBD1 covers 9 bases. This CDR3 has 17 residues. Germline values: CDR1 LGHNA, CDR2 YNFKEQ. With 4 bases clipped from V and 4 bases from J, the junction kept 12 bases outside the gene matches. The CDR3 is CASSRSSSRTGADTQYF. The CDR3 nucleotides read TGTGCCAGCAGCCGAAGTAGCTCCCGGACAGGGGCAGATACGCAGTATTTT.

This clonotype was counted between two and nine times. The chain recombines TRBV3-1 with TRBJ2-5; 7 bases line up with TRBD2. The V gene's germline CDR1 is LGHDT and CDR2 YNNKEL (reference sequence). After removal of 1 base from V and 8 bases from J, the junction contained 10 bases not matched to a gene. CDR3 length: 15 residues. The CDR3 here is CASSQAGGRRFTQYF. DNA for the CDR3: TGTGCCAGCAGCCAAGCTGGCGGGAGAAGGTTTACCCAGTACTTC.

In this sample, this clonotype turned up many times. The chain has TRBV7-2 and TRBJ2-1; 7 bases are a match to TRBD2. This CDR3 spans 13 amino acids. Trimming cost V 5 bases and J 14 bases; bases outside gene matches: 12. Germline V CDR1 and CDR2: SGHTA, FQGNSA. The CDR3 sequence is CASSRLLAFDKFF. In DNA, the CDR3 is TGTGCCAGCAGCCGCTTACTAGCGTTTGATAAGTTCTTC.

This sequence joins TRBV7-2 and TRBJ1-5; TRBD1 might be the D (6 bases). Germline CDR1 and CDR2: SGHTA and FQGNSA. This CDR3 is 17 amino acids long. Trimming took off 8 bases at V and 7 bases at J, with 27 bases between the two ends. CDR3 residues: CASGPLDSRASRQPQHF. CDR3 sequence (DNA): TGTGCCAGCGGCCCCTTGGACAGCAGGGCGTCGAGGCAGCCCCAGCATTTT.

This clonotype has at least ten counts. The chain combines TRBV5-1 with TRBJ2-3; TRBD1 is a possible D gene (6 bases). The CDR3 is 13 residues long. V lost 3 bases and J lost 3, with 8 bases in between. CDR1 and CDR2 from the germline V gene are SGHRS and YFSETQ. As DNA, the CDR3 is TGCGCCAGCAGCTCACAGGGAACAGATACGCAGTATTTT. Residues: CASSSQGTDTQYF.